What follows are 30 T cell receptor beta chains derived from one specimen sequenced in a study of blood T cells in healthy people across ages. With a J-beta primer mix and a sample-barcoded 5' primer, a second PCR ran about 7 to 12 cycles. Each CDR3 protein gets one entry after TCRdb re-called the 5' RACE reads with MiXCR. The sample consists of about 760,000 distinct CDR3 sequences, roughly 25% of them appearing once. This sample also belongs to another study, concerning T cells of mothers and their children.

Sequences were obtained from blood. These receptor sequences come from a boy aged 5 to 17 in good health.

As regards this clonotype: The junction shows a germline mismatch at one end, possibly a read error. The CDR3 DNA reads TGCAGTGCTAGAGGGCTAACTGGAGACACCATATATTTT. Residues: CSARGLTGDTIYF. This chain joins TRBV20-1 and TRBJ1-3; D gene uncertain. The CDR3 extends over 13 amino acids. Germline loops: CDR1 DFQATT, CDR2 SNEGSKA (reference sequence).

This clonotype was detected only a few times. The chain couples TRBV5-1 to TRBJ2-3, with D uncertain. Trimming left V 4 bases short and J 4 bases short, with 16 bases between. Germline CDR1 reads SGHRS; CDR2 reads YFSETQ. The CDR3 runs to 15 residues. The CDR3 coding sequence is TGCGCCAGCAGCAGACTCCCTACGAGCGCAGATACGCAGTATTTT. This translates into CASSRLPTSADTQYF.

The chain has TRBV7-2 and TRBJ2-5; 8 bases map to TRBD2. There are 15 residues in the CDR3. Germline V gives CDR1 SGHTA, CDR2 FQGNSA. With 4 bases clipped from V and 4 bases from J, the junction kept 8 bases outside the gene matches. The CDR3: CASSYSSGGLETQYF. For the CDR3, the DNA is TGTGCCAGCAGCTACTCCTCGGGAGGGCTAGAGACCCAGTACTTC.

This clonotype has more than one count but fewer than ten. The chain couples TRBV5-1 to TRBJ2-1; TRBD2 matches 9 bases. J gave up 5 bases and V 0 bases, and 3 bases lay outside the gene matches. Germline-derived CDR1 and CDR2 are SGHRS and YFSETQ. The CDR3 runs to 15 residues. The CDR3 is CASSLVSSGDNEQFF. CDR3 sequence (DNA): TGCGCCAGCAGCTTGGTGTCTAGCGGGGACAATGAGCAGTTCTTC.

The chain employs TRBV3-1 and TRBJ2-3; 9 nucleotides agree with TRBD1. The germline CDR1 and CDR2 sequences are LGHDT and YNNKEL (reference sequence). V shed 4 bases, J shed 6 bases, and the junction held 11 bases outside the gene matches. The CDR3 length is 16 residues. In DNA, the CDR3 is TGTGCCAGCAGCCCCGATCGACAGGGGGTCCTTGATACGCAGTATTTT. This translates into CASSPDRQGVLDTQYF.

The chain's CDR3 is CASSFDGTRWEKLFF. DNA of the CDR3: TGTGCCAGCAGTTTTGATGGGACCCGGTGGGAAAAACTGTTTTTT. V gene TRBV12-3 or TRBV12-4 combines with J gene TRBJ1-4; possible D gene TRBD1, 5 bases. Between the trimmed V and J ends, which lost 3 bases and 8 bases, there was a span of 16 bases. CDR3 length: 15 residues.

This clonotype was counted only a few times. CDR3 amino acids: CSVGGQAYGYTF. The CDR3 DNA reads TGCAGCGTTGGGGGACAGGCCTATGGCTACACCTTC. The chain employs TRBV29-1 and TRBJ1-2, with 8 bases identical to TRBD1. The V gene end was trimmed by 4 bases and the J gene end by 4 bases; junction bases not matched to a gene: 2. Germline-derived CDR1 and CDR2 are SQVTM and ANQGSEA. There are 12 residues in the CDR3.

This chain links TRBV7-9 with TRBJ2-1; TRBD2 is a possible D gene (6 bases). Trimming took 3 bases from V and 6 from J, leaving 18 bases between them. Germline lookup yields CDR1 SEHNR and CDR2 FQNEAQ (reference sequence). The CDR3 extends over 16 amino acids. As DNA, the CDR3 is TGTGCCAGCAGCTTTTGGGAGGCAGCCGCGGGCAATGAGCAGTTCTTC. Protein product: CASSFWEAAAGNEQFF.

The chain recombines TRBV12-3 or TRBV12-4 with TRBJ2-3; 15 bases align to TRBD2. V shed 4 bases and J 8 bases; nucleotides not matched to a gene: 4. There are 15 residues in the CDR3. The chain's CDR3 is CASSSGLAGGFTQYF. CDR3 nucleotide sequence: TGTGCCAGCAGTTCGGGACTAGCGGGGGGATTTACGCAGTATTTT.

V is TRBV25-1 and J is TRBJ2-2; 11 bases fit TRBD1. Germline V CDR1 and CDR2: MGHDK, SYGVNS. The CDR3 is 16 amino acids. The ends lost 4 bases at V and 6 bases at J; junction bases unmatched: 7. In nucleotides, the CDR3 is TGTGCCAGCAGTGGAGGGACAGGGGGTAAGGCCGGGGAGCTGTTTTTT. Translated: CASSGGTGGKAGELFF.

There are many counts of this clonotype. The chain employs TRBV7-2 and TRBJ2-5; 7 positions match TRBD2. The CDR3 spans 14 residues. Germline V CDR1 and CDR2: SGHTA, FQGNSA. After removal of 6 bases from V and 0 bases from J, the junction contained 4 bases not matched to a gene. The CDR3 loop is CASSWGLNQETQYF. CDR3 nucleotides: TGTGCCAGCAGTTGGGGACTAAACCAAGAGACCCAGTACTTC.

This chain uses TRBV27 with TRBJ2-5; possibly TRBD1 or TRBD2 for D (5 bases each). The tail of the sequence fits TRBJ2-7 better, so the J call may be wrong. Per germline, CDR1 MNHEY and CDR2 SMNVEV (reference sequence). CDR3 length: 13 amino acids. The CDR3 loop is CASSFGAPYEQYF. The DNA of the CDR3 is TGTGCCAGCAGTTTCGGGGCTCCCTACGAGCAGTACTTC.

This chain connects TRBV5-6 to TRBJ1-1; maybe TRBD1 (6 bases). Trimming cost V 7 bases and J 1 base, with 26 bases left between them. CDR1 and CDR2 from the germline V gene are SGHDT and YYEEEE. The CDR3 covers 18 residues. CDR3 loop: CASRLLRGGRGGNTEAFF. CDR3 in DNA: TGTGCCAGCCGCCTTCTTCGAGGGGGGCGCGGCGGGAACACTGAAGCTTTCTTT.

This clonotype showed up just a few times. CDR3 protein: CSARDQPDSPTNEKLFF. In DNA, the CDR3 is TGCAGTGCTAGAGACCAACCGGACAGCCCAACTAATGAAAAACTGTTTTTT. The chain employs TRBV20-1 and TRBJ1-4, with a tentative D call TRBD1 (6 bases). Germline assignment: CDR1 DFQATT and CDR2 SNEGSKA (reference sequence). The CDR3 is made up of 17 amino acids. Trimming stripped 0 bases from V and 0 bases from J, with 14 bases between.

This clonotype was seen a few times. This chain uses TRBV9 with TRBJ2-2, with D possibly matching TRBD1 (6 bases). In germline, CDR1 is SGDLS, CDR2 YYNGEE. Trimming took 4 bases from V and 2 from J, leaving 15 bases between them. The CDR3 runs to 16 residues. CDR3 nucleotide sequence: TGTGCCAGCAGCCTGAGGGGGACCACAAACACCGGGGAGCTGTTTTTT. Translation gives CASSLRGTTNTGELFF.

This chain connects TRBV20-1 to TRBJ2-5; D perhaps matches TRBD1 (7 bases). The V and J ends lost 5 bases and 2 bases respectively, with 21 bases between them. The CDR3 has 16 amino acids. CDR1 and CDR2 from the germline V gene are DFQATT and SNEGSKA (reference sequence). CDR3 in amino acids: CSAVLGGGGIQETQYF. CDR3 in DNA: TGCAGTGCTGTCCTCGGAGGGGGCGGGATACAAGAGACCCAGTACTTC.

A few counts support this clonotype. CDR3 in DNA: TGCAGCTGTAGCGGGAGGGCCGGAGAGACCCAGTACTTC. Protein product: CSCSGRAGETQYF. This chain connects TRBV29-1 to TRBJ2-5; 11 nucleotides align to TRBD2. Germline CDR1 SQVTM, CDR2 ANQGSEA. The CDR3 extends over 13 amino acids. With 8 bases clipped from V and 4 bases from J, the junction kept 6 bases outside the gene matches.

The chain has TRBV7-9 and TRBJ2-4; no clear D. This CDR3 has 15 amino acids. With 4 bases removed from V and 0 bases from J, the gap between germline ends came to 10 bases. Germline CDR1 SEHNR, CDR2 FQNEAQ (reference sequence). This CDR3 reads CASSSLEEAKNIQYF. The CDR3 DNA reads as TGTGCCAGCAGCTCACTCGAGGAAGCCAAAAACATTCAGTACTTC.

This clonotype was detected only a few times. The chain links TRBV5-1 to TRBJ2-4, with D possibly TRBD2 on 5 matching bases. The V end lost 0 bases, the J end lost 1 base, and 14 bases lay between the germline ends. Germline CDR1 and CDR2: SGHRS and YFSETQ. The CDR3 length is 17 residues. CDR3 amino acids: CASSLGVDGVAKNIQYF. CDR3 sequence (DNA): TGCGCCAGCAGCTTGGGCGTCGACGGGGTTGCCAAAAACATTCAGTACTTC. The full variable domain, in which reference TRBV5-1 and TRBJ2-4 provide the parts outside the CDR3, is KAGVTQTPRYLIKTRGQQVTLSCSPISGHRSVSWYQQTPGQGLQFLFEYFSETQRNKGNFPGRFSGRQFSNSRSEMNVSTLELGDSALYLCASSLGVDGVAKNIQYFGAGTRLSVL.

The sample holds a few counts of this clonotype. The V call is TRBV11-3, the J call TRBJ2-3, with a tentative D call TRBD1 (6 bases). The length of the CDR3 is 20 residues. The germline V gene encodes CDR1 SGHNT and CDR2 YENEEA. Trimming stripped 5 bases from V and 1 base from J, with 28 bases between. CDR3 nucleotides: TGTGCCAGCAGCACTAAAGACTGGGGTCGGGGCCCAGGGGGCACAGATACGCAGTATTTT. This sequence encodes CASSTKDWGRGPGGTDTQYF.

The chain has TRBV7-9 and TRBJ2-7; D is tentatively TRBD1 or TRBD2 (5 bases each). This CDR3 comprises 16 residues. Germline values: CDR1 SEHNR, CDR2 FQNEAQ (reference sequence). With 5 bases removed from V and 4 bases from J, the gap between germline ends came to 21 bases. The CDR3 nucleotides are TGTGCCAGCAGCCCCCCGGGACCCAGTCCCCGTTACGAGCAGTACTTC. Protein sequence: CASSPPGPSPRYEQYF.

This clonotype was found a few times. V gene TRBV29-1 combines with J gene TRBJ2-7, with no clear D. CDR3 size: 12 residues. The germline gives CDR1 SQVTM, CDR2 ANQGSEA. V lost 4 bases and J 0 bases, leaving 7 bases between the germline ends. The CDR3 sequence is CSVGYNSYEQYF. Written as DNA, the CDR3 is TGCAGCGTTGGATACAACTCCTACGAGCAGTACTTC.

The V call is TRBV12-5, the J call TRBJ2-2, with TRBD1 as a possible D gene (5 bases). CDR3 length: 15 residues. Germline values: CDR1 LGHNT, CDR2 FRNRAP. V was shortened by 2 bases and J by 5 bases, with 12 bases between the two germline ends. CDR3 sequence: CASGLRQGSTGELFF. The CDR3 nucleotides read TGTGCTAGTGGTTTGCGGCAGGGTTCAACCGGGGAGCTGTTTTTT.

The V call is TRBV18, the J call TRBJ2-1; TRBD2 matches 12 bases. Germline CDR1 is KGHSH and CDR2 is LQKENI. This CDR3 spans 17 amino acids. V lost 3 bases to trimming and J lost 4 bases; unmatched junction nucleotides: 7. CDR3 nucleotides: TGTGCCAGCTCACCCATCGGACTAGCGGGGTATTACAATGAGCAGTTCTTC. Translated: CASSPIGLAGYYNEQFF.

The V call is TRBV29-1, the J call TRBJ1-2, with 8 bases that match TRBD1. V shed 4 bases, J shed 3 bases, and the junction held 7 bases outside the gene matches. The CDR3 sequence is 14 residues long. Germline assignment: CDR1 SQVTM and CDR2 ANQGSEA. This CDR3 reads CSVVSGGRDYGYTF. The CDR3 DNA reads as TGCAGCGTTGTATCAGGGGGCAGAGACTATGGCTACACCTTC.

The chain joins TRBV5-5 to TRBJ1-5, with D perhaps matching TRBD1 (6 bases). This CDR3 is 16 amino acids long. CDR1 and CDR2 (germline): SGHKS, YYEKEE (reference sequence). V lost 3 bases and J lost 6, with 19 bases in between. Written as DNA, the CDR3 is TGTGCCAGCAGCTCGACCCGGGACACGGGAGGTCAGCCCCAGCATTTT. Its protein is CASSSTRDTGGQPQHF.

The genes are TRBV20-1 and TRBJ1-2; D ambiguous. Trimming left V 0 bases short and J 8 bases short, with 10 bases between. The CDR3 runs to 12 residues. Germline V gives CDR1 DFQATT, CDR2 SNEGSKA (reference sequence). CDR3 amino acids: CSAREGPWGYTF. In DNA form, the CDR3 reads TGCAGTGCTAGAGAAGGGCCCTGGGGCTACACCTTC.

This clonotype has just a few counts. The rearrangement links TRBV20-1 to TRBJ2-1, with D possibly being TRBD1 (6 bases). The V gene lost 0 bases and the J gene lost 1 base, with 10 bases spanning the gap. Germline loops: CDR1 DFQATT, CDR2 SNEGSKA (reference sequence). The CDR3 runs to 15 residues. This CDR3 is CSARDLQGSYNEQFF. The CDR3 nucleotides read TGCAGTGCTAGAGATCTACAGGGATCCTACAATGAGCAGTTCTTC.

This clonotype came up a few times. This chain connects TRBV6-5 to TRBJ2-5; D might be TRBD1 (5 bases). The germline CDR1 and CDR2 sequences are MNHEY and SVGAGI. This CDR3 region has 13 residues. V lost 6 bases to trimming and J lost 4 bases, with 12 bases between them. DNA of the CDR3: TGTGCCAGCAGGGGGCCAATCCCAGAGACCCAGTACTTC. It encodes CASRGPIPETQYF.

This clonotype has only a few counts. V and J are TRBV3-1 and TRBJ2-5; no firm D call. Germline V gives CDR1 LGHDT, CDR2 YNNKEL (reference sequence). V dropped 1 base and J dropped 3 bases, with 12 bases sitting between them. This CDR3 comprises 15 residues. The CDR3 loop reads CASSQGAITKETQYF. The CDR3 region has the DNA TGTGCCAGCAGCCAAGGGGCGATTACTAAAGAGACCCAGTACTTC.